This T cell receptor beta chain comes out of a study of beta chain features in type 1 diabetes. The study reverse transcribed the entire isolated RNA, so it sequenced expressed TCRB transcripts. Sequencing used immunoSEQ multiplex PCR; TCRdb keeps in-frame clones, though not all of them. The sample includes 300,000 or so clones, 7% to 10% of them seen just once. Study findings and constraints: Type 1 diabetes patients had moderately but significantly shorter TCRB CDR3s in all four CD4+ subsets.

A few counts support this clone. Its antigen is undetermined. The CDR3 has 15 residues. The germline V gene has CDR1 SGHDN and CDR2 FVKESK. Trimming left V 5 bases short and J 0 bases short, with 13 bases between. The rearrangement uses TRBV14 and TRBJ1-1; TRBD1 is a possible D gene (6 bases). The material sequenced was central memory CD4+ T cells from blood. The clonotype comes from a man in his thirties or forties with type 1 diabetes. In DNA, the CDR3 is TGTGCCAGCAGCGGAGGGGACAACATGAACACTGAAGCTTTCTTT. Translation: CASSGGDNMNTEAFF. Looking up the rest from reference TRBV14 and TRBJ1-1 gives the full variable domain: EAGVTQFPSHSVIEKGQTVTLRCDPISGHDNLYWYRRVMGKEIKFLLHFVKESKQDESGMPNNRFLAERTGGTYSTLKVQPAELEDSGVYFCASSGGDNMNTEAFFGQGTRLTVV.